One and the same sample provided the 13 T cell receptor beta chains below, sequenced in a study of cytomegalovirus exposure and HLA in healthy donors. A multiplex PCR was run with 60 Vbeta primers and 13 Jbeta primers. Here immunoSEQ multiplex PCR was the method, and the copy in TCRdb shows in-frame clones only, minus some. The sample includes around 75,000 clones. The material sequenced was PBMCs. All receptors derive from a woman aged 55-69 years in good health and CMV-seronegative.

The chain employs TRBV18 and TRBJ2-3, with a weak D call TRBD2 (6 bases). V lost 0 bases and J 5 bases, leaving 15 bases between the germline ends. Germline CDR1 reads KGHSH; CDR2 reads LQKENI. The length of the CDR3 is 16 residues. The CDR3 reads CASSPPSGAIRDTQYF. CDR3 DNA: TGTGCCAGCTCACCACCTAGCGGAGCCATTAGAGATACGCAGTATTTT.

The V gene is TRBV5-1, the J gene TRBJ2-6; the match to TRBD1 covers 7 bases. Germline V gene sequence: CDR1 SGHRS, CDR2 YFSETQ. The CDR3 spans 17 residues. With V trimmed by 0 bases and J by 3 bases, 6 bases remained unmatched. The CDR3 here is CASSLEKGAYGANVLTF. CDR3 sequence (DNA): TGCGCCAGCAGCTTGGAAAAGGGGGCTTATGGGGCCAACGTCCTGACTTTC.

The chain has TRBV5-1 and TRBJ2-5; TRBD2 matches at 7 bases. V shed 6 bases and J 1 base; nucleotides not matched to a gene: 9. This CDR3 spans 15 amino acids. Looked up from germline, CDR1 is SGHRS and CDR2 is YFSETQ. CDR3 sequence (DNA): TGCGCCAGCACCCCCAGCGGGATGGGCCAAGAGACCCAGTACTTC. Translated, it gives CASTPSGMGQETQYF.

This sequence joins TRBV27 and TRBJ1-5; the match to TRBD1 covers 7 bases. V shed 10 bases, J shed 2 bases, and the junction held 11 bases outside the gene matches. There are 15 residues in the CDR3. Germline V gives CDR1 MNHEY, CDR2 SMNVEV (reference sequence). CDR3 sequence reads: CATSPGTVGNQPQHF. The CDR3 nucleotides read TGTGCCACCTCCCCCGGGACAGTCGGCAATCAGCCCCAGCATTTT.

The chain combines TRBV7-9 with TRBJ1-1; D may be TRBD1 (6 bases). Germline lookup yields CDR1 SEHNR and CDR2 FQNEAQ (reference sequence). This CDR3 region has 13 residues. Trimming shortened V by 5 bases and J by 1 base, and 8 bases separated the two germline ends. CDR3 bases: TGTGCCAGCAGCCGACAGGAGAACACTGAAGCTTTCTTT. This encodes CASSRQENTEAFF.

This chain uses TRBV5-4 with TRBJ1-1; 9 bases fit TRBD1. J was trimmed by 6 bases and V by 4 bases; bases with no gene match: 13. The CDR3 extends over 16 amino acids. CDR1 SGHNT and CDR2 YYREEE come from the germline V gene (reference sequence). The CDR3 bases are TGTGCCAGCAGCCCGGAGTACCGGGACAGGGAAGCTGAAGCTTTCTTT. Amino acid sequence: CASSPEYRDREAEAFF.

V usage is TRBV30 and J usage is TRBJ1-1; tentative D call: TRBD1 (6 bases). The V gene's germline CDR1 is GTSNPN and CDR2 SVGIG (reference sequence). V lost 6 bases, J lost 0 bases, and 8 bases lay in between. This CDR3 has 12 residues. The CDR3 DNA reads as TGTGCCTGTGACAGGATGAACACTGAAGCTTTCTTT. Its translation is CACDRMNTEAFF.

V and J are TRBV19 and TRBJ2-7; possibly TRBD1 for D (6 bases). V was cut by 5 bases and J by 2 bases, with 13 bases left in between. Germline V lookup: CDR1 LNHDA, CDR2 SQIVND (reference sequence). The CDR3 has 14 amino acids. CDR3: CASSERGSPYEQYF. Written as DNA, the CDR3 is TGTGCCAGTAGTGAGAGGGGGAGTCCCTACGAGCAGTACTTC.

J is TRBJ1-5 and V is TRBV28; D gene ambiguous. The germline V gene has CDR1 MDHEN and CDR2 SYDVKM. Trimming cost V 7 bases and J 6 bases, with 19 bases left between them. The CDR3 has 15 residues. DNA for the CDR3: TGTGCCAGCATCCCCGGGAGCAGGCAGGCTCAGCCCCAGCATTTT. It codes for CASIPGSRQAQPQHF.

The chain joins TRBV7-9 to TRBJ2-1, with 8 bases lining up with TRBD2. Germline CDR1 reads SEHNR; CDR2 reads FQNEAQ (reference sequence). This CDR3 spans 15 amino acids. V was clipped by 6 bases and J by 0 bases; unmatched bases: 4. CDR3 in DNA: TGTGCCAGCAGACAAAGCGGGAGCTCCTACAATGAGCAGTTCTTC. Protein: CASRQSGSSYNEQFF.

The chain links TRBV29-1 to TRBJ2-7; D gene unclear. The CDR3 runs to 11 residues. Per the germline V gene, CDR1 is SQVTM and CDR2 is ANQGSEA. V gave up 4 bases and J gave up 3 bases, with 7 bases separating them. The CDR3 loop reads CSVVIGYEQYF. As DNA, the CDR3 is TGCAGCGTTGTAATCGGCTACGAGCAGTACTTC.

CDR3 in amino acids: CASSQVRQGFQETQYF. DNA for the CDR3: TGTGCCAGCAGCCAAGTTAGGCAGGGCTTCCAAGAGACCCAGTACTTC. The gene calls are TRBV4-2 and TRBJ2-5, with TRBD1 as a possible D gene (5 bases). The CDR3 is 16 amino acids. The germline V gene encodes CDR1 LGHNA and CDR2 YNFKEQ. V was pared by 1 base and J by 1 base, with 13 bases between.

The V call is TRBV10-2, the J call TRBJ2-1; D remains unclear. V lost 8 bases, J lost 6 bases, and 14 bases lay in between. The CDR3 has 13 amino acids. Germline CDR1 WSHSY, CDR2 SAAADI. The CDR3 here is CASSELASNEQFF. The CDR3 region has the DNA TGCGCCAGCTCAGAATTAGCTTCCAATGAGCAGTTCTTC.